The T cell receptor beta chain described here comes from a study of shared clonotypes between healthy human individuals. Study outcomes and limitations: Researchers sampled only blood; tissue repertoires likely differ.

The material for each subset, its genomic DNA, was split evenly across several immunoSEQ plates. Sequencing used immunoSEQ multiplex PCR; TCRdb keeps in-frame clones, though not all of them. The sample includes about 320,000 clones, around 90% of them seen just once. Free of recent acute infections or vaccinations, the donors were healthy HIV-negative adults. The CDR3 loop spans 15 amino acids. V shed 0 bases, J shed 3 bases, and the junction held 4 bases outside the gene matches. Germline V gene sequence: CDR1 PRHDT, CDR2 FYEKMQ (reference sequence). Note on this clone: The antigen remains undetermined.

Sequences were obtained from memory CD8+ T cells sorted from blood. Stated subset: CD45RO+ cells pooled with CCR7-negative TemRA cells. The receptor comes from a man aged 18 to 35 in good health. The V and J genes are TRBV13 and TRBJ2-7; 8 positions match TRBD1. The CDR3 DNA sequence: TGTGCCAGCAGCTTAGGACAGGGGGGCGGCTACGAGCAGTACTTC. Translated, it gives CASSLGQGGGYEQYF.